This T cell receptor (beta chain) comes out of a study of shared clonotypes between healthy human individuals. Sorted-subset replicate PCRs used around 0.2 ug DNA, about 30,000 T cell genomes. Using immunoSEQ multiplex PCR, the repertoire was profiled, and TCRdb retains in-frame clones only, with some absent. The table lists roughly 2,000,000 clones, around 96% of them singletons. Only CD45RO-negative cells positively selected for CCR7 counted as naive CD8 cells, so terminally differentiated effector memory CD45RA+ cells were excluded. CDR3 length: 14 residues. Germline V gene lookup returns CDR1 LNHNV and CDR2 YYDKDF (reference sequence). V was clipped by 0 bases and J by 5 bases, with 10 bases between them.

This receptor was identified in a man between 18 and 35 years old in good health. The rearrangement joins TRBV15 to TRBJ1-2; D gene unclear. Material for sequencing was naive CD8+ T cells sorted from blood. The CDR3, as DNA: TGTGCCACCAGCAGAGATACGGCAGAATATGGCTACACCTTC. Its translation is CATSRDTAEYGYTF.